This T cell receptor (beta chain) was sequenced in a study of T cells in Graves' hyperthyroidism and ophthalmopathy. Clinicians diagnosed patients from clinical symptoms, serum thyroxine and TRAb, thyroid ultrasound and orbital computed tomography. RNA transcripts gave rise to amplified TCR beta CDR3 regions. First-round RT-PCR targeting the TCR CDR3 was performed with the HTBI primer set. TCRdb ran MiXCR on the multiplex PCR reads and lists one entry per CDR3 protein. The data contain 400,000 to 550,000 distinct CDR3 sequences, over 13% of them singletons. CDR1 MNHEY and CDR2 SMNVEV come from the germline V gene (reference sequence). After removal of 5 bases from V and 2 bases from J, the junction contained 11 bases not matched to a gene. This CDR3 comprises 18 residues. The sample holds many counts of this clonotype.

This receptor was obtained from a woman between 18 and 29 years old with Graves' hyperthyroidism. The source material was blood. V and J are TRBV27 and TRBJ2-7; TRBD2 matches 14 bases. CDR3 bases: TGTGCCAGCAGTCCTTCCGGGACTAGCGGGAGCACCGCCTACGAGCAGTACTTC. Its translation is CASSPSGTSGSTAYEQYF.